One and the same sample provided the 32 T cell receptor beta chains below, sequenced in a study of blood T cell repertoires in COVID-19 (dated by TCRdb to the early 2020s). Libraries came from the immunoSEQ multiplex PCR assay. Entries here come from immuneACCESS through TCRdb and include only in-frame sequences with V and J called. Some clones fail to appear in such tables; in the studies checked, an unresolved V gene covers under half of the shortfall, and the cause of the remainder is unknown. In all, the sample holds 200,000 to 300,000 clones, and around 87% of those were seen once. The ten largest clones add up to roughly 4.9% of the sample. The sample was peripheral blood. The receptors were gathered from a woman aged 60-75 years with COVID-19, enrolled during active disease.

The chain couples TRBV7-6 to TRBJ1-4; D perhaps matches TRBD1 (5 bases). This CDR3 contains 17 residues. V was shortened by 1 base and J by 6 bases, with 18 bases between the two germline ends. Germline CDR1 and CDR2: SGHVS and FNYEAQ. The CDR3 sequence is CASSLGESGVGHEKLFF. CDR3 bases: TGTGCCAGCAGCTTAGGGGAATCGGGGGTCGGCCATGAAAAACTGTTTTTT.

The chain joins TRBV5-4 to TRBJ2-3; D is possibly TRBD2 (5 bases). With 2 bases removed from V and 0 bases from J, the gap between germline ends came to 10 bases. The CDR3 length is 15 residues. Germline V CDR1 and CDR2: SGHNT, YYREEE (reference sequence). The CDR3 reads CASSFGGQSTDTQYF. The CDR3 bases are TGTGCCAGCAGCTTTGGAGGTCAAAGCACAGATACGCAGTATTTT.

The chain employs TRBV7-2 and TRBJ1-1, with a tentative D call TRBD1 (5 bases). In germline, CDR1 is SGHTA, CDR2 FQGNSA. The CDR3 length is 17 residues. V lost 1 base, J lost 1 base, and 16 bases lay in between. CDR3 sequence: CASSLGWVGRGNTEAFF. DNA for the CDR3: TGTGCCAGCAGCTTAGGGTGGGTAGGTAGGGGGAACACTGAAGCTTTCTTT.

The chain recombines TRBV7-2 with TRBJ2-7, with 8 bases identical to TRBD1. CDR3 length: 15 residues. Per germline, CDR1 SGHTA and CDR2 FQGNSA. V lost 4 bases to trimming and J lost 2 bases; unmatched junction nucleotides: 7. As DNA, the CDR3 is TGTGCCAGCAGCTCCCTGGACAGGGTTCCCTACGAGCAGTACTTC. Translation: CASSSLDRVPYEQYF.

This chain connects TRBV30 to TRBJ2-5, with D perhaps TRBD1 (6 bases). V lost 2 bases, J lost 5 bases, and 15 bases lay in between. CDR1 is GTSNPN and CDR2 is SVGIG in the germline V gene (reference sequence). This CDR3 contains 14 residues. The CDR3 coding sequence is TGTGCCTGGAGTTTTACAGGGCGACGGGAGACCCAGTACTTC. Translating gives CAWSFTGRRETQYF.

CDR3 sequence: CASSLSGGSPLHF. In DNA, the CDR3 is TGTGCCAGCAGCTTATCTGGTGGCTCACCCCTCCACTTT. The chain employs TRBV7-6 and TRBJ1-6; no definite D call. This CDR3 has 13 amino acids. V gave up 2 bases and J gave up 10 bases, with 9 bases separating them. Germline V gene sequence: CDR1 SGHVS, CDR2 FNYEAQ.

The genes are TRBV18 and TRBJ1-3, with D maybe TRBD1 (5 bases). The CDR3 contains 16 residues. V lost 0 bases, J lost 4 bases, and 13 bases lay in between. Germline V gives CDR1 KGHSH, CDR2 LQKENI. DNA for the CDR3: TGTGCCAGCTCACCACCGGGCAGGGCAGCAGGAAACACCATATATTTT. This sequence encodes CASSPPGRAAGNTIYF.

The J gene is TRBJ2-7, the V gene TRBV5-1, with 11 bases identical to TRBD2. This CDR3 is built from 16 residues. Germline loops: CDR1 SGHRS, CDR2 YFSETQ. V shed 4 bases, J shed 6 bases, and the junction held 12 bases outside the gene matches. The CDR3 DNA follows: TGCGCCAGCAGCCCCGCGGCGGGTAGCGGGAGGGGCGAGCAGTACTTC. This sequence encodes CASSPAAGSGRGEQYF.

This chain uses TRBV24-1 with TRBJ2-6; TRBD2 might be the D (7 bases). The germline gives CDR1 KGHDR, CDR2 SFDVKD. Deletions cut 4 bases from V and 3 bases from J, with 9 bases between. This CDR3 contains 15 residues. This chain's CDR3 is CATSEGGLGANVLTF. CDR3 nucleotides: TGTGCCACCAGTGAGGGGGGGCTTGGGGCCAACGTCCTGACTTTC.

The CDR3 sequence is CASRESGRAFEQYF. The CDR3 nucleotides read TGCGCCAGCAGGGAGAGCGGGAGGGCCTTCGAGCAGTACTTC. The V and J genes are TRBV5-1 and TRBJ2-7, with 10 nucleotides matching TRBD2. The CDR3 contains 14 residues. The trim removed 5 bases at V and 6 bases at J, leaving 8 bases unmatched. The germline CDR1 and CDR2 sequences are SGHRS and YFSETQ.

V usage is TRBV5-1 and J usage is TRBJ1-5; perhaps TRBD1 as D (6 bases). CDR1 SGHRS and CDR2 YFSETQ come from the germline V gene. V lost 4 bases and J lost 2, with 16 bases in between. The CDR3 totals 16 residues. Here the CDR3 DNA reads TGCGCCAGCAGCCCAGGACAGCACTGGGGCAATCAGCCCCAGCATTTT. Translated, it gives CASSPGQHWGNQPQHF.

This clone has only a few counts. The chain has TRBV5-6 and TRBJ2-2; D may be TRBD2 (6 bases). CDR3 length equals 16 residues. V was trimmed by 3 bases and J by 4 bases, leaving 16 bases between them. From germline, CDR1 is SGHDT and CDR2 YYEEEE. The CDR3 DNA reads as TGTGCCAGCAGCTACGGGTCCGGGGGTAGCACCGGGGAGCTGTTTTTT. Protein: CASSYGSGGSTGELFF.

This clone was counted once. CDR3 in amino acids: CSVEREQPYEQYF. The CDR3 coding sequence is TGCAGCGTTGAACGGGAACAGCCCTACGAGCAGTACTTC. The chain links TRBV29-1 to TRBJ2-7; TRBD2 is a possible D gene (5 bases). The germline V and J ends were trimmed by 2 bases and 2 bases, with 10 bases remaining between them. Germline CDR1 and CDR2: SQVTM and ANQGSEA. The CDR3 runs 13 residues.

The chain combines TRBV11-2 with TRBJ2-2; perhaps TRBD2 as D (7 bases). Trimming removed 5 bases at V and 4 bases at J, with 14 bases between. Germline values: CDR1 SGHAT, CDR2 FQNNGV. This CDR3 contains 15 residues. The CDR3 DNA is TGTGCCAGCAGCCCAAGGGGGGGTTTCACCGGGGAGCTGTTTTTT. Protein: CASSPRGGFTGELFF.

The chain recombines TRBV19 with TRBJ1-5, with 10 bases fitting TRBD1. Germline V gene sequence: CDR1 LNHDA, CDR2 SQIVND (reference sequence). CDR3 length equals 15 residues. V trimming: 5 bases; J trimming: 2 bases; junction bases outside the gene matches: 3. The CDR3 protein is CASSWGQGRNQPQHF. CDR3 DNA sequence: TGTGCCAGTAGTTGGGGACAGGGGCGCAATCAGCCCCAGCATTTT.

In this sample, this clone turned up a few times. V and J are TRBV7-6 and TRBJ2-2, with 8 positions matching TRBD2. With V trimmed by 5 bases and J by 7 bases, 15 bases remained unmatched. Germline CDR1 SGHVS, CDR2 FNYEAQ. This CDR3 is built from 17 residues. Written as DNA, the CDR3 is TGTGCCAGCAGCCCCCGGTCGGGAGCGGGAGCGATCGGGGAGCTGTTTTTT. Protein sequence: CASSPRSGAGAIGELFF.

This clone was seen once. The chain recombines TRBV7-9 with TRBJ1-1, with D uncertain. The V end was cut by 3 bases, the J end by 5 bases, with 13 bases between. This CDR3 spans 14 amino acids. Germline V CDR1 and CDR2: SEHNR, FQNEAQ (reference sequence). CDR3 amino acids: CASSLEGLWTEAFF. CDR3 DNA: TGTGCCAGCAGCTTGGAGGGATTGTGGACTGAAGCTTTCTTT.

This sequence joins TRBV30 and TRBJ2-1, with 7 bases identical to TRBD1. Germline V lookup: CDR1 GTSNPN, CDR2 SVGIG (reference sequence). The ends lost 3 bases at V and 5 bases at J; junction bases unmatched: 7. There are 14 residues in the CDR3. The CDR3 DNA reads TGTGCCTGGAGGACAGGGTGGGGTCACAATGAGCAGTTCTTC. Translating it yields CAWRTGWGHNEQFF. The full variable domain, completed using reference TRBV30 and TRBJ2-1, is SQTIHQWPATLVQPVGSPLSLECTVEGTSNPNLYWYRQAAGRGLQLLFYSVGIGQISSEVPQNLSASRPQDRQFILSSKKLLLSDSGFYLCAWRTGWGHNEQFFGPGTRLTVL.

The chain joins TRBV11-2 to TRBJ2-3; 9 bases map to TRBD2. Germline V CDR1 and CDR2: SGHAT, FQNNGV. V lost 6 bases to trimming and J lost 5 bases; unmatched junction nucleotides: 9. The CDR3 sequence is 15 residues long. In nucleotides, the CDR3 is TGTGCCAGCAGACCAGCGGGAGGCCGGGAAGATACGCAGTATTTT. Its protein product is CASRPAGGREDTQYF.

V usage is TRBV5-1 and J usage is TRBJ1-3; 8 positions agree with TRBD1. CDR1 is SGHRS and CDR2 is YFSETQ in the germline V gene. The CDR3 runs 18 residues. J was trimmed by 0 bases and V by 5 bases; bases with no gene match: 13. CDR3 bases: TGCGCCAGCAGTCCGGGACAGGAGCTGCCCCCCTCTGGAAACACCATATATTTT. Residues: CASSPGQELPPSGNTIYF.

The chain employs TRBV4-2 and TRBJ2-3; no firm D call. Per germline, CDR1 LGHNA and CDR2 YNFKEQ. The germline V and J ends were trimmed by 2 bases and 2 bases, with 11 bases remaining between them. The CDR3 has 15 amino acids. CDR3 nucleotides: TGTGCCAGCAGCCAATTTGGTGCTACCACAGATACGCAGTATTTT. This translates into CASSQFGATTDTQYF.

The J gene is TRBJ1-2, the V gene TRBV6-6; 7 bases match TRBD1. CDR3 length: 13 residues. V shed 7 bases, J shed 5 bases, and the junction held 7 bases outside the gene matches. Germline V lookup: CDR1 MNHNY, CDR2 SVGAGI (reference sequence). CDR3 coding DNA: TGTGCCAGCACCCTGACAGGGATGTATGGCTACACCTTC. Protein product: CASTLTGMYGYTF.

The chain links TRBV6-5 to TRBJ1-2; D is perhaps TRBD1 (5 bases). The CDR3 is made up of 12 amino acids. Trimming stripped 8 bases from V and 5 bases from J, with 12 bases between. The germline gives CDR1 MNHEY, CDR2 SVGAGI. The CDR3 nucleotides are TGTGCCAGCTTTAAAGGGGCTTATGGCTACACCTTC. Protein sequence: CASFKGAYGYTF.

V is TRBV29-1 and J is TRBJ2-1, with D tentatively TRBD1 (5 bases). CDR1 is SQVTM, CDR2 ANQGSEA, per germline. The CDR3 sequence is 10 residues long. V was clipped by 4 bases and J by 12 bases, with 10 bases between them. The CDR3 DNA follows: TGCAGCGTTGGCACAGGTGTGCAGTTCTTC. It specifies CSVGTGVQFF.

The J gene is TRBJ1-4, the V gene TRBV7-7, with 9 bases fitting TRBD1. V shed 2 bases and J 2 bases; nucleotides not matched to a gene: 12. Germline-derived CDR1 and CDR2 are SSHAT and FNYEAQ (reference sequence). The CDR3 length is 19 residues. The CDR3 nucleotides read TGTGCCAGCAGCTTACAGGCGGTAGGGACAGGGTTGACTAATGAAAAACTGTTTTTT. Translating gives CASSLQAVGTGLTNEKLFF.

The rearrangement joins TRBV20-1 to TRBJ2-3; possibly TRBD1 for D (5 bases). This CDR3 comprises 14 residues. CDR1 is DFQATT and CDR2 is SNEGSKA in the germline V gene (reference sequence). V gave up 3 bases and J gave up 2 bases, with 12 bases separating them. CDR3 region: CSASGAAFTDTQYF. Here the CDR3 DNA reads TGCAGTGCTAGTGGGGCAGCCTTCACAGATACGCAGTATTTT.

V and J are TRBV9 and TRBJ2-3, with D maybe TRBD2 (6 bases). Germline values: CDR1 SGDLS, CDR2 YYNGEE. This CDR3 has 14 amino acids. Trimming cost V 4 bases and J 2 bases, with 11 bases left between them. In DNA, the CDR3 is TGTGCCAGCAGCCCAGCGGGCACCACAGATACGCAGTATTTT. This sequence encodes CASSPAGTTDTQYF.

The table lists this clone with a count of one. This rearrangement joins TRBV28 to TRBJ2-1, with TRBD1 as a possible D gene (6 bases). The CDR3 sequence is 16 residues long. With 5 bases removed from V and 0 bases from J, the gap between germline ends came to 14 bases. Looked up from germline, CDR1 is MDHEN and CDR2 is SYDVKM. CDR3 bases: TGTGCCAGCAGTCCCCTGGCGGACAGCTCCTACAATGAGCAGTTCTTC. As protein: CASSPLADSSYNEQFF.

V is TRBV5-1 and J is TRBJ1-2; 7 positions agree with TRBD1. Trimming took 6 bases from V and 4 from J; bases not matched to a gene: 6. The CDR3 extends over 13 amino acids. Germline CDR1 and CDR2: SGHRS and YFSETQ. The CDR3 loop reads CASTEGQSYGYTF. The CDR3 DNA sequence: TGCGCCAGCACCGAGGGACAGAGCTATGGCTACACCTTC. The variable domain in full, with the rest retrieved from reference TRBV5-1 and TRBJ1-2, is KAGVTQTPRYLIKTRGQQVTLSCSPISGHRSVSWYQQTPGQGLQFLFEYFSETQRNKGNFPGRFSGRQFSNSRSEMNVSTLELGDSALYLCASTEGQSYGYTFGSGTRLTVV.

This chain links TRBV6-2 or TRBV6-3 with TRBJ2-1; possible D gene TRBD1, 6 bases. Looked up from germline, CDR1 is MNHEY and CDR2 is SVGEGT. This CDR3 comprises 18 residues. Trimming removed 3 bases at V and 4 bases at J, with 22 bases between. This CDR3 is CASSYNGRTGRQYNEQFF. The CDR3 region has the DNA TGTGCCAGCAGTTATAATGGAAGAACAGGGAGACAATACAATGAGCAGTTCTTC.

This clone was detected only a few times. CDR3 in DNA: TGCGCCAGCAGTGACGAACTAGCTTGGTCCTACGAGCAGTACTTC. Its protein is CASSDELAWSYEQYF. The J gene is TRBJ2-7, the V gene TRBV10-2; TRBD2 might be the D (6 bases). The CDR3 extends over 15 amino acids. Per the germline V gene, CDR1 is WSHSY and CDR2 is SAAADI. Trimming stripped 3 bases from V and 1 base from J, with 13 bases between.

The V gene is TRBV11-2, the J gene TRBJ2-1; no clear D gene. This CDR3 region has 13 residues. Trimming shortened V by 0 bases and J by 13 bases, and 13 bases separated the two germline ends. CDR1 is SGHAT, CDR2 FQNNGV, per germline. CDR3 loop: CASSLEASVSQFF. The CDR3 DNA reads TGTGCCAGCAGCTTAGAAGCTAGTGTCTCACAGTTCTTC.